Listed below are T cell receptor beta chains from one sample, sequenced in a study of shared clonotypes between healthy human individuals. Only in-frame clones appear in the TCRdb table, and some are missing; sequencing was by immunoSEQ multiplex PCR. The table records about 1,900,000 clones, about 95% of them present only once. Sequencing was carried out using naive CD8+ T cells sorted from blood. Source of these receptors: a man between 18 and 35 years old in good health. Both conserved end residues are part of each CDR3. The D gene is left open where the match is weak. Clone size appears in some rows only: once, few, many, or a class for an expanded clone.

v_gene: TRBV13; abundance: .; d_gene: TRBD2; j_gene: TRBJ2-3; CDR3nt: TGTGCCAGCAGCTTAGCTCCAGCGGGAGTTTATGATACGCAGTATTTT; CDR3aa: CASSLAPAGVYDTQYF
v_gene: TRBV5-6; abundance: .; d_gene: .; j_gene: TRBJ1-2; CDR3nt: TGTGCCAGCAGCTTGCTGGCGGGGGCGCCCGAGAGCTACACCTTC; CDR3aa: CASSLLAGAPESYTF
v_gene: TRBV6-5; abundance: .; d_gene: .; j_gene: TRBJ2-1; CDR3nt: TGTGCCAGCAGTTACGGCCAGGGAGATGAGCAGTTCTTC; CDR3aa: CASSYGQGDEQFF
v_gene: TRBV6-6; abundance: .; d_gene: .; j_gene: TRBJ1-5; CDR3nt: TGTGCCAGCAGTCAGCCGACAGTTTATAGCAATCAGCCCCAGCATTTT; CDR3aa: CASSQPTVYSNQPQHF
v_gene: TRBV6-1; abundance: once; d_gene: TRBD1; j_gene: TRBJ1-1; CDR3nt: TGTGCCAGCATTCTAACGACAGGGGCCTCGCAGAGGGCTTTCTTT; CDR3aa: CASILTTGASQRAFF
v_gene: TRBV28; abundance: .; d_gene: .; j_gene: TRBJ1-5; CDR3nt: TGTGCCAGCAGTTTTCAGCCCCAGCATTTT; CDR3aa: CASSFQPQHF
v_gene: TRBV28; abundance: .; d_gene: TRBD2; j_gene: TRBJ2-5; CDR3nt: TGTGCCAGCAGTTCTCCGACTAGCGGGGGGTTTGAGACCCAGTACTTC; CDR3aa: CASSSPTSGGFETQYF
v_gene: TRBV4-3; abundance: .; d_gene: .; j_gene: TRBJ2-6; CDR3nt: TGCGCCAGCAGCCAAGGGGAGGAGTCCGGGGCCAACGTCCTGACTTTC; CDR3aa: CASSQGEESGANVLTF
v_gene: TRBV11-2; abundance: .; d_gene: .; j_gene: TRBJ2-7; CDR3nt: TGTGCCAGCAGCCCCAACCCGCGGGGTACTACCTACGAGCAGTACTTC; CDR3aa: CASSPNPRGTTYEQYF
v_gene: TRBV14; abundance: .; d_gene: .; j_gene: TRBJ2-7; CDR3nt: TGTGCCAGCAGCCAAGATTCATTCTACGAGCAGTACTTC; CDR3aa: CASSQDSFYEQYF
v_gene: TRBV27; abundance: once; d_gene: TRBD1; j_gene: TRBJ2-2; CDR3nt: TGTGCCAGCAGCCCCTACCGGGACAGTTTCGCCGGGGAGCTGTTTTTT; CDR3aa: CASSPYRDSFAGELFF
v_gene: TRBV5-1; abundance: .; d_gene: .; j_gene: TRBJ2-5; CDR3nt: TGCGCCAGCAGCGCCGTTGAGGTAGGGGTAGAGACCCAGTACTTC; CDR3aa: CASSAVEVGVETQYF
v_gene: TRBV9; abundance: .; d_gene: .; j_gene: TRBJ2-7; CDR3nt: TGTGCCAGCAGCGTAGCCGAGGGAGGAGGCGAGCAGTACTTC; CDR3aa: CASSVAEGGGEQYF
v_gene: TRBV5-1; abundance: .; d_gene: .; j_gene: TRBJ2-1; CDR3nt: TGCGCCAGCAGCTTGGCCGGGGGAAACAATGAGCAGTTCTTC; CDR3aa: CASSLAGGNNEQFF
v_gene: TRBV4-3; abundance: .; d_gene: TRBD1; j_gene: TRBJ1-2; CDR3nt: TGCGCCAGCAGCCAAGGGTTAGCCCTTGGGACAGGGTATGGCTACACCTTC; CDR3aa: CASSQGLALGTGYGYTF
v_gene: TRBV4-1; abundance: .; d_gene: .; j_gene: TRBJ2-7; CDR3nt: TGCGCCAGCAGCGCAGGCAGGGGGGCCTACGAGCAGTACTTC; CDR3aa: CASSAGRGAYEQYF
v_gene: TRBV29-1; abundance: .; d_gene: .; j_gene: TRBJ1-2; CDR3nt: TGCAGCGTTGAAATGCCAGGGTACTATGGCTACACCTTC; CDR3aa: CSVEMPGYYGYTF
v_gene: TRBV27; abundance: .; d_gene: .; j_gene: TRBJ2-3; CDR3nt: TGTGCCAGCAGTTCTAGTCCCCCGGACACAGATACGCAGTATTTT; CDR3aa: CASSSSPPDTDTQYF
v_gene: TRBV4-3; abundance: .; d_gene: .; j_gene: TRBJ2-3; CDR3nt: TGCGCCAGCAGCCAAGATCTCGAGGCTAGCACAGATACGCAGTATTTT; CDR3aa: CASSQDLEASTDTQYF
v_gene: TRBV2; abundance: .; d_gene: TRBD1; j_gene: TRBJ2-7; CDR3nt: TGTGCCACCACAGAACGTTTCAGGGGGCTACTTTCCTACGAGCAGTACTTC; CDR3aa: CATTERFRGLLSYEQYF
v_gene: TRBV7-9; abundance: once; d_gene: .; j_gene: TRBJ1-6; CDR3nt: TGTGCCAGCAGCCAAAGACAGGTTTTAGCGTCCAATTCACCCCTCCACTTT; CDR3aa: CASSQRQVLASNSPLHF
v_gene: TRBV13; abundance: .; d_gene: .; j_gene: TRBJ2-3; CDR3nt: TGTGCCAGCAGCCCACGACTGAGCACAGATACGCAGTATTTT; CDR3aa: CASSPRLSTDTQYF
v_gene: TRBV27; abundance: .; d_gene: .; j_gene: TRBJ2-5; CDR3nt: TGTGCCAGCAGTCCGATTGCGGGAACGGGAGAGACCCAGTACTTC; CDR3aa: CASSPIAGTGETQYF
v_gene: TRBV25-1; abundance: .; d_gene: .; j_gene: TRBJ2-5; CDR3nt: TGTGCCAGCACCAGTTATTGGGGGATACGAGAGACCCAGTACTTC; CDR3aa: CASTSYWGIRETQYF
v_gene: TRBV10-1; abundance: .; d_gene: .; j_gene: TRBJ2-1; CDR3nt: TGCGCCAGCAGTGAGACGCTCTACAATGAGCAGTTCTTC; CDR3aa: CASSETLYNEQFF
v_gene: TRBV6-5; abundance: .; d_gene: .; j_gene: TRBJ2-7; CDR3nt: TGTGCCAGCCGTAGTGACCTCTCCTACGAGCAGTACTTC; CDR3aa: CASRSDLSYEQYF
v_gene: TRBV19; abundance: .; d_gene: .; j_gene: TRBJ2-3; CDR3nt: TGTGCCAGTATGGGAGATACGCAGTATTTT; CDR3aa: CASMGDTQYF
v_gene: TRBV11-2; abundance: .; d_gene: .; j_gene: TRBJ2-5; CDR3nt: TGTGCCAGCAGCTTCTCGCCAGGGCCCCTACCCCAAGAGACCCAGTACTTC; CDR3aa: CASSFSPGPLPQETQYF
v_gene: TRBV11-2; abundance: .; d_gene: .; j_gene: TRBJ1-1; CDR3nt: TGTGCCAGCAGCTTAGAGAGAGACCGAGAAGCTTTCTTT; CDR3aa: CASSLERDREAFF
v_gene: TRBV9; abundance: .; d_gene: TRBD2; j_gene: TRBJ2-1; CDR3nt: TGTGCCAGCAGCGTAGCCCTAGCGGGAGGTAGGAATGAGCAGTTCTTC; CDR3aa: CASSVALAGGRNEQFF
v_gene: TRBV10-3; abundance: .; d_gene: TRBD1; j_gene: TRBJ1-2; CDR3nt: TGTGCCATCAGAAATGGACAGGCTCTCTATGGCTACACCTTC; CDR3aa: CAIRNGQALYGYTF
v_gene: TRBV29-1; abundance: .; d_gene: TRBD1; j_gene: TRBJ1-5; CDR3nt: TGCAGCGTTGATTTCGGGACAGGCAATCAGCCCCAGCATTTT; CDR3aa: CSVDFGTGNQPQHF
v_gene: TRBV28; abundance: .; d_gene: .; j_gene: TRBJ1-4; CDR3nt: TGTGCCAGCACCCTGGGGGGATCCGCTGAAAAACTGTTTTTT; CDR3aa: CASTLGGSAEKLFF